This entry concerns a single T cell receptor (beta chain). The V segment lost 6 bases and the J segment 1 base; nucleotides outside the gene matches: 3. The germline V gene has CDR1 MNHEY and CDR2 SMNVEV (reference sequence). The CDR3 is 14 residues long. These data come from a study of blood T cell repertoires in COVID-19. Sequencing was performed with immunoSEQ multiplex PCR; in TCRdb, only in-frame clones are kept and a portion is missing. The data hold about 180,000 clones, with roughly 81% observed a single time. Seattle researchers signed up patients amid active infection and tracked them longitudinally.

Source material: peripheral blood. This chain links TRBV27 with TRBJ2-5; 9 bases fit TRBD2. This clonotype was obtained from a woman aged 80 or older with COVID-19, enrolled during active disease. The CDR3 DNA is TGTGCCAGCAGCGAGCGGGGGGTCCAAGAGACCCAGTACTTC. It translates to CASSERGVQETQYF.